Sequencing of this TCR beta chain was carried out in a study of blood T cell repertoires in COVID-19. Clones were read by immunoSEQ multiplex PCR, and TCRdb kept only the in-frame ones, dropping some. The sample carries 250,000 to 350,000 clones, approximately 88% recorded once. The CDR3 consists of 13 residues. The germline V gene encodes CDR1 SNHLY and CDR2 FYNNEI. Trimming took 6 bases from V and 6 from J; bases not matched to a gene: 7. The sequencing input was peripheral blood. The chain is built from TRBV2 and TRBJ1-2; TRBD1 aligns across 7 bases. The receptor's source is a man between 18 and 35 years old who had recovered from COVID-19. Written as DNA, the CDR3 is TGTGCCAGCAGACCAGGACAGGCTGATGGCTACACCTTC. Translating it yields CASRPGQADGYTF.